This is a list of T cell receptor beta chains from one sample in a study of identifying expanded T cells in peripheral blood. Clones were sequenced by immunoSEQ multiplex PCR, and TCRdb holds only the in-frame ones, with some missing. The sample carries more than 95,000 clones, roughly 84% recorded once. The sample was blood. These receptors were collected from a person between 18 and 75 years old in good health. The CDR3 runs from the conserved cysteine through the conserved F or W. Each record gives: V gene, D gene, J gene, clone size, CDR3 protein, CDR3 DNA. The D gene is left open where the match is weak. The size entry is marked missing in some rows and otherwise reads once, few, many or a size class.

v_gene: TRBV5-1
d_gene: -
j_gene: TRBJ2-5
abundance: -
CDR3aa: CASSPLRNRGQETQYF
CDR3nt: TGCGCCAGCAGCCCCCTTCGCAATCGGGGGCAAGAGACCCAGTACTTC

v_gene: TRBV12-5
d_gene: -
j_gene: TRBJ2-5
abundance: few
CDR3aa: CASGFLETQYF
CDR3nt: TGTGCTAGTGGTTTTCTGGAGACCCAGTACTTC

v_gene: TRBV19
d_gene: TRBD1
j_gene: TRBJ1-6
abundance: few
CDR3aa: CASCQGARHSPLHF
CDR3nt: TGTGCCAGCTGTCAGGGGGCTAGACACTCACCCCTCCACTTT

v_gene: TRBV11-2
d_gene: TRBD1
j_gene: TRBJ1-4
abundance: -
CDR3aa: CASSLGQQGIGEKLFF
CDR3nt: TGTGCCAGCAGCTTAGGGCAACAGGGGATCGGAGAAAAACTGTTTTTT

v_gene: TRBV5-1
d_gene: -
j_gene: TRBJ1-3
abundance: -
CDR3aa: CASSHQVLGDGNTIYF
CDR3nt: TGCGCCAGCAGCCACCAAGTTTTGGGAGACGGAAACACCATATATTTT

v_gene: TRBV30
d_gene: -
j_gene: TRBJ2-5
abundance: -
CDR3aa: CAWRGKGAGTQYF
CDR3nt: TGTGCCTGGAGAGGGAAGGGCGCCGGGACCCAGTACTTC

v_gene: TRBV7-9
d_gene: -
j_gene: TRBJ1-5
abundance: -
CDR3aa: CASSLNSNQPQHF
CDR3nt: TGTGCCAGCAGCTTAAATAGCAATCAGCCCCAGCATTTT

v_gene: TRBV11-2
d_gene: -
j_gene: TRBJ1-1
abundance: -
CDR3aa: CASSLSNTEAFF
CDR3nt: TGTGCCAGCAGCTTATCGAACACTGAAGCTTTCTTT

v_gene: TRBV18
d_gene: -
j_gene: TRBJ1-3
abundance: -
CDR3aa: CASSRVGQVSGNTIYF
CDR3nt: TGTGCCAGCTCACGGGTCGGCCAGGTCTCTGGAAACACCATATATTTT

v_gene: TRBV6-1
d_gene: -
j_gene: TRBJ2-7
abundance: -
CDR3aa: CASSDGYEQYF
CDR3nt: TGTGCCAGCAGTGACGGCTACGAGCAGTACTTC

v_gene: TRBV2
d_gene: -
j_gene: TRBJ1-4
abundance: few
CDR3aa: CASSALATNEKLFF
CDR3nt: TGTGCCAGCAGTGCGTTGGCAACTAATGAAAAACTGTTTTTT

v_gene: TRBV5-1
d_gene: -
j_gene: TRBJ2-7
abundance: -
CDR3aa: CASSLGVTREQYF
CDR3nt: TGCGCCAGCAGCTTAGGGGTCACTCGCGAGCAGTACTTC

v_gene: TRBV23-1
d_gene: -
j_gene: TRBJ2-5
abundance: -
CDR3aa: CASSQLSQTQYF
CDR3nt: TGCGCCAGCAGTCAGTTGTCCCAGACCCAGTACTTC

v_gene: TRBV27
d_gene: -
j_gene: TRBJ1-5
abundance: -
CDR3aa: CASSFNQPGNQPQHF
CDR3nt: TGTGCCAGCAGTTTTAACCAGCCAGGCAATCAGCCCCAGCATTTT

v_gene: TRBV7-8
d_gene: -
j_gene: TRBJ1-5
abundance: -
CDR3aa: CASSLEPDSNQPQHF
CDR3nt: TGTGCCAGCAGCTTGGAACCCGATTCTAATCAGCCCCAGCATTTT

v_gene: TRBV5-1
d_gene: -
j_gene: TRBJ1-2
abundance: -
CDR3aa: CASSLFSGEEYTF
CDR3nt: TGCGCCAGCAGCTTGTTCTCAGGGGAGGAATACACCTTC

v_gene: TRBV18
d_gene: -
j_gene: TRBJ2-6
abundance: -
CDR3aa: CASSPQDSGANVLTF
CDR3nt: TGTGCCAGCTCACCACAAGACTCTGGGGCCAACGTCCTGACTTTC

v_gene: TRBV6-5
d_gene: TRBD2
j_gene: TRBJ2-3
abundance: -
CDR3aa: CASSTEAGGTDTQYF
CDR3nt: TGTGCCAGCAGTACAGAAGCGGGGGGCACAGATACGCAGTATTTT

v_gene: TRBV6-5
d_gene: -
j_gene: TRBJ1-1
abundance: -
CDR3aa: CASNQLRGNTEAFF
CDR3nt: TGTGCCAGCAACCAACTGCGGGGGAACACTGAAGCTTTCTTT

v_gene: TRBV4-3
d_gene: -
j_gene: TRBJ1-2
abundance: -
CDR3aa: CASSQERIGPNYGYTF
CDR3nt: TGCGCCAGCAGCCAAGAAAGGATAGGACCTAACTATGGCTACACCTTC

v_gene: TRBV6-5
d_gene: -
j_gene: TRBJ1-6
abundance: -
CDR3aa: CASSRGSGKSPLHF
CDR3nt: TGTGCCAGCAGTCGGGGAAGTGGGAAATCACCCCTCCACTTT

v_gene: TRBV7-2
d_gene: -
j_gene: TRBJ2-2
abundance: -
CDR3aa: CASSLPVHALSTGELFF
CDR3nt: TGTGCCAGCAGCTTACCGGTACATGCGCTCTCCACCGGGGAGCTGTTTTTT

v_gene: TRBV7-8
d_gene: -
j_gene: TRBJ2-1
abundance: -
CDR3aa: CASSLVLGETFYNEQFF
CDR3nt: TGTGCCAGCAGCTTAGTGTTAGGGGAAACCTTTTACAATGAGCAGTTCTTC

v_gene: TRBV2
d_gene: -
j_gene: TRBJ2-7
abundance: -
CDR3aa: CASARDASYEQYF
CDR3nt: TGTGCCAGCGCCCGGGACGCCTCCTACGAGCAGTACTTC

v_gene: TRBV5-1
d_gene: -
j_gene: TRBJ1-2
abundance: -
CDR3aa: CASSLGWTDYGYTF
CDR3nt: TGCGCCAGCAGCTTGGGGTGGACAGATTATGGCTACACCTTC

v_gene: TRBV2
d_gene: -
j_gene: TRBJ1-2
abundance: -
CDR3aa: CASSGAAGGYTF
CDR3nt: TGTGCCAGCAGTGGTGCCGCGGGCGGCTACACCTTC

v_gene: TRBV11-2
d_gene: -
j_gene: TRBJ1-4
abundance: -
CDR3aa: CASSRTNNEKLFF
CDR3nt: TGTGCCAGCAGCCGGACGAACAACGAAAAACTGTTTTTT

v_gene: TRBV5-1
d_gene: -
j_gene: TRBJ1-1
abundance: -
CDR3aa: CASRYTGNTEAFF
CDR3nt: TGCGCCAGCAGATACACAGGAAACACTGAAGCTTTCTTT

v_gene: TRBV6-6
d_gene: -
j_gene: TRBJ1-2
abundance: -
CDR3aa: CASSYPGNYGYTF
CDR3nt: TGTGCCAGCAGTTACCCGGGAAACTATGGCTACACCTTC

v_gene: TRBV7-8
d_gene: -
j_gene: TRBJ1-5
abundance: -
CDR3aa: CASSSSRGGNQPQHF
CDR3nt: TGTGCCAGCAGCTCTTCCAGGGGAGGCAATCAGCCCCAGCATTTT

v_gene: TRBV7-9
d_gene: -
j_gene: TRBJ1-6
abundance: few
CDR3aa: CASCEQDYNSPLHF
CDR3nt: TGTGCCAGCTGCGAACAGGATTATAATTCACCCCTCCACTTT

v_gene: TRBV5-4
d_gene: -
j_gene: TRBJ2-7
abundance: -
CDR3aa: CASTDYRGGEQYF
CDR3nt: TGTGCCAGCACCGACTACAGGGGGGGCGAGCAGTACTTC

v_gene: TRBV14
d_gene: -
j_gene: TRBJ1-2
abundance: -
CDR3aa: CASSPYGTNYGYTF
CDR3nt: TGTGCCAGCAGCCCCTACGGGACTAACTATGGCTACACCTTC

v_gene: TRBV14
d_gene: TRBD2
j_gene: TRBJ2-1
abundance: -
CDR3aa: CASKIAGGNEQFF
CDR3nt: TGTGCCAGCAAGATAGCGGGGGGAAATGAGCAGTTCTTC

v_gene: TRBV19
d_gene: -
j_gene: TRBJ1-1
abundance: -
CDR3aa: CASMLNTEAFF
CDR3nt: TGTGCCAGTATGTTGAACACTGAAGCTTTCTTT

v_gene: TRBV4-1
d_gene: -
j_gene: TRBJ1-3
abundance: -
CDR3aa: CASSQVHGTGSGNTIYF
CDR3nt: TGCGCCAGCAGCCAAGTTCACGGGACCGGCTCTGGAAACACCATATATTTT

v_gene: TRBV4-1
d_gene: -
j_gene: TRBJ1-5
abundance: -
CDR3aa: CASSQETRWQPQHF
CDR3nt: TGCGCCAGCAGCCAAGAAACTAGATGGCAGCCCCAGCATTTT

v_gene: TRBV7-6
d_gene: -
j_gene: TRBJ2-1
abundance: -
CDR3aa: CASSFGGLIDEQFF
CDR3nt: TGTGCCAGCAGCTTTGGAGGGTTAATCGATGAGCAGTTCTTC

v_gene: TRBV18
d_gene: -
j_gene: TRBJ1-2
abundance: -
CDR3aa: CASSPAGTHQANYGYTF
CDR3nt: TGTGCCAGCTCACCAGCGGGGACGCACCAAGCTAACTATGGCTACACCTTC

v_gene: TRBV4-3
d_gene: -
j_gene: TRBJ1-1
abundance: -
CDR3aa: CASSQDLKGVTKNTEAFF
CDR3nt: TGCGCCAGCAGCCAAGATTTGAAAGGGGTCACCAAGAACACTGAAGCTTTCTTT

v_gene: TRBV10-3
d_gene: -
j_gene: TRBJ1-2
abundance: -
CDR3aa: CAISESRGPEGRGDYGYTF
CDR3nt: TGTGCCATCAGTGAGTCGAGAGGGCCTGAGGGTAGGGGAGATTATGGCTACACCTTC

v_gene: TRBV9
d_gene: TRBD1
j_gene: TRBJ2-5
abundance: -
CDR3aa: CASSVAIVQGAAQYF
CDR3nt: TGTGCCAGCAGCGTAGCTATCGTACAGGGGGCGGCCCAGTACTTC

v_gene: TRBV7-2
d_gene: -
j_gene: TRBJ1-2
abundance: -
CDR3aa: CASSSLAEGGYTF
CDR3nt: TGTGCCAGCAGCTCCCTTGCGGAGGGAGGCTACACCTTC

v_gene: TRBV12-5
d_gene: -
j_gene: TRBJ2-1
abundance: few
CDR3aa: CASGYNEQFF
CDR3nt: TGTGCTAGTGGGTACAATGAGCAGTTCTTC

v_gene: TRBV5-1
d_gene: TRBD1
j_gene: TRBJ1-2
abundance: once
CDR3aa: CASSLTSTTGTFYGYTF
CDR3nt: TGCGCCAGCAGCTTGACTTCTACGACAGGGACTTTCTATGGCTACACCTTC

v_gene: TRBV2
d_gene: -
j_gene: TRBJ1-5
abundance: -
CDR3aa: CASKRQGHSNQPQHF
CDR3nt: TGTGCCAGCAAACGGCAGGGCCATAGCAATCAGCCCCAGCATTTT